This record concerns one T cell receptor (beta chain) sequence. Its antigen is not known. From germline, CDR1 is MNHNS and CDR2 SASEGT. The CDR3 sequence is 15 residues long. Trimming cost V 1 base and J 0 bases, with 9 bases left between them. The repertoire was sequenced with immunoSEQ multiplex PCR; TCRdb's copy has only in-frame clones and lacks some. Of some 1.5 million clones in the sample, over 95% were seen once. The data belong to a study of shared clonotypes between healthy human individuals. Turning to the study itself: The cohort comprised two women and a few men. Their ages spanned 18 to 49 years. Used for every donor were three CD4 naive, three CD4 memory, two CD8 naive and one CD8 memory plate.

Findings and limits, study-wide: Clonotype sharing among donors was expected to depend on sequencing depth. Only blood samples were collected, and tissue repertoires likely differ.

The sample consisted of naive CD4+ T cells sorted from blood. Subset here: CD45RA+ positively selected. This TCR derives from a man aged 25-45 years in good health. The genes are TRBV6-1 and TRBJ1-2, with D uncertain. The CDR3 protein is CASSEEERANYGYTF. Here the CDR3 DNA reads TGTGCCAGCAGTGAAGAAGAGAGAGCTAACTATGGCTACACCTTC.